The 19 T cell receptor beta chains presented below share a single source sample, sequenced in a study of beta chain features in type 1 diabetes. The investigators reverse transcribed all of the isolated RNA, so they sequenced expressed TCRB transcripts. Here immunoSEQ multiplex PCR was the method, and the copy in TCRdb shows in-frame clones only, minus some. The sample consists of just over 600,000 clones, around 15% of them appearing once. Source material: naive CD4+ T cells from blood. These receptors all come from a man between 18 and 29 years old in good health.

The chain uses TRBV5-4 and TRBJ2-7; maybe TRBD1 (6 bases). CDR3 size: 13 residues. Germline CDR1 and CDR2: SGHNT and YYREEE (reference sequence). Trimming removed 4 bases at V and 3 bases at J, with 11 bases between. CDR3 protein: CASSGTGSYEQYF. The CDR3 region has the DNA TGTGCCAGCAGCGGAACAGGGAGCTACGAGCAGTACTTC.

The chain combines TRBV5-4 with TRBJ2-7; D perhaps matches TRBD1 (5 bases). Between the trimmed V and J ends, which lost 3 bases and 2 bases, there was a span of 12 bases. This CDR3 region has 14 residues. Germline V gene sequence: CDR1 SGHNT, CDR2 YYREEE (reference sequence). The CDR3 region is CASSSRAVTYEQYF. CDR3 sequence (DNA): TGTGCCAGCAGCTCCAGGGCAGTGACCTACGAGCAGTACTTC.

This clone occurred once. The chain combines TRBV6-5 with TRBJ2-3; no clear D gene. Germline loops: CDR1 MNHEY, CDR2 SVGAGI. Trimming took 7 bases from V and 1 from J, leaving 12 bases between them. This CDR3 contains 14 residues. DNA for the CDR3: TGTGCCAGCACCCAGATTATGGGCACAGATACGCAGTATTTT. It is translated as CASTQIMGTDTQYF.

This chain links TRBV5-1 with TRBJ2-2, with D maybe TRBD1 (6 bases). Between the trimmed V and J ends, which lost 0 bases and 7 bases, there was a span of 16 bases. Germline CDR1 SGHRS, CDR2 YFSETQ. The CDR3 covers 16 residues. CDR3 loop: CASSLALWGRSGELFF. CDR3 nucleotides: TGCGCCAGCAGCTTGGCTTTGTGGGGGCGAAGCGGGGAGCTGTTTTTT.

This chain uses TRBV28 with TRBJ2-5; D ambiguous. From germline, CDR1 is MDHEN and CDR2 SYDVKM. V lost 11 bases and J lost 5, with 9 bases in between. This CDR3 region has 10 residues. CDR3 residues: CAASGETQYF. CDR3 sequence (DNA): TGTGCCGCTAGTGGGGAGACCCAGTACTTC.

This clone was seen a handful of times. The chain has TRBV2 and TRBJ1-2, with D tentatively TRBD1 (6 bases). This CDR3 has 14 amino acids. Germline V gene sequence: CDR1 SNHLY, CDR2 FYNNEI. Trimming pared 5 bases from V and 6 bases from J, leaving 16 bases between. DNA for the CDR3: TGTGCCAGCAGTCTGGCAGGGGTGCTCAATGGCTACACCTTC. It translates to CASSLAGVLNGYTF.

The J gene is TRBJ2-2, the V gene TRBV7-3; no clear D gene. Per germline, CDR1 SGHTA and CDR2 FQGTGA. The V and J ends lost 5 bases and 5 bases respectively, with 9 bases between them. The CDR3 consists of 13 residues. The CDR3 region is CASSVGVTGELFF. CDR3 DNA: TGTGCCAGCAGCGTAGGTGTAACCGGGGAGCTGTTTTTT.

This clone was seen a handful of times. This chain joins TRBV29-1 and TRBJ2-1, with 7 positions matching TRBD2. This CDR3 has 14 amino acids. J lost 0 bases, V lost 6 bases, and 5 bases had no gene match. The germline V gene encodes CDR1 SQVTM and CDR2 ANQGSEA. The CDR3 region is CSVGSSGSYNEQFF. The CDR3, as DNA: TGCAGCGTGGGTTCTAGCGGCTCCTACAATGAGCAGTTCTTC.

The CDR3: CASSQEVRPPEQFF. The CDR3 DNA sequence: TGCGCCAGCAGCCAAGAAGTAAGGCCACCGGAGCAGTTCTTC. The V and J genes are TRBV4-1 and TRBJ2-1; D is undetermined. The CDR3 covers 14 residues. Germline V gene lookup returns CDR1 MGHRA and CDR2 YSYEKL. With 0 bases removed from V and 10 bases from J, the gap between germline ends came to 13 bases.

The V and J genes are TRBV19 and TRBJ1-5, with D maybe TRBD1 (6 bases). The CDR3 is 17 amino acids. V was cut by 6 bases and J by 3 bases, with 21 bases left in between. The germline V gene has CDR1 LNHDA and CDR2 SQIVND (reference sequence). The CDR3 is CASSWADRPGVNQPQHF. CDR3 nucleotides: TGTGCCAGTAGCTGGGCGGACAGACCCGGGGTCAATCAGCCCCAGCATTTT.

This chain uses TRBV7-9 with TRBJ2-3; unclear D gene. There are 16 residues in the CDR3. Germline CDR1 reads SEHNR; CDR2 reads FQNEAQ (reference sequence). V lost 0 bases, J lost 4 bases, and 14 bases lay in between. For the CDR3, the DNA is TGTGCCAGCAGCTTAGCGTGGGTCCTAGTCGCAGATACGCAGTATTTT. Its translation: CASSLAWVLVADTQYF.

This clone appeared a few times. The chain uses TRBV5-4 and TRBJ2-1, with D maybe TRBD2 (6 bases). V was trimmed by 1 base and J by 3 bases, leaving 11 bases between them. In germline, CDR1 is SGHNT, CDR2 YYREEE (reference sequence). The CDR3 spans 15 residues. The DNA of the CDR3 is TGTGCCAGCAGCTTGCAAGCTAGCGACTACAATGAGCAGTTCTTC. Amino acid sequence: CASSLQASDYNEQFF.

The chain combines TRBV6-6 with TRBJ1-2; D perhaps matches TRBD1 (5 bases). The V end lost 0 bases, the J end lost 0 bases, and 11 bases lay between the germline ends. There are 16 residues in the CDR3. Germline V gene sequence: CDR1 MNHNY, CDR2 SVGAGI (reference sequence). Here the CDR3 DNA reads TGTGCCAGCAGTTACTCGAAACCGGGGGCTAACTATGGCTACACCTTC. Translated: CASSYSKPGANYGYTF.

This sequence joins TRBV12-2 and TRBJ1-4. TRBV12-2 is a listed pseudogene. The CDR3 runs to 16 residues. The CDR3 here is CASRLAPGETNEKLFF. The CDR3, as DNA: TGTGCAAGTCGCTTAGCGCCGGGAGAGACTAATGAAAAACTGTTTTTT.

A few counts support this clone. The genes are TRBV29-1 and TRBJ2-1; 10 bases map to TRBD1. The V gene's germline CDR1 is SQVTM and CDR2 ANQGSEA. V shed 4 bases and J 5 bases; nucleotides not matched to a gene: 8. This CDR3 is built from 15 residues. The CDR3: CSVVFRTGGNNEQFF. CDR3 bases: TGCAGCGTTGTTTTTCGGACAGGGGGGAACAATGAGCAGTTCTTC.

V usage is TRBV28 and J usage is TRBJ2-1, with 9 bases matching TRBD2. From germline, CDR1 is MDHEN and CDR2 SYDVKM. V lost 6 bases, J lost 5 bases, and 5 bases stayed unmatched. This CDR3 has 14 residues. The CDR3 DNA reads TGTGCCAGCAGAGGCGGGAGGGGCAACAATGAGCAGTTCTTC. Translation gives CASRGGRGNNEQFF.

This clone was observed a handful of times. V usage is TRBV19 and J usage is TRBJ1-5; perhaps TRBD1 as D (6 bases). CDR3 length: 17 amino acids. Germline loops: CDR1 LNHDA, CDR2 SQIVND (reference sequence). The V and J ends lost 4 bases and 4 bases respectively, with 20 bases between them. The CDR3 region has the DNA TGTGCCAGTAGTAGCCCTTTTTCAGGGGTCGGGAATCAGCCCCAGCATTTT. It specifies CASSSPFSGVGNQPQHF.

The gene calls are TRBV7-2 and TRBJ1-2, with a weak D call TRBD1 (6 bases). The CDR3 extends over 15 amino acids. From germline, CDR1 is SGHTA and CDR2 FQGNSA. Trimming left V 7 bases short and J 4 bases short, with 19 bases between. CDR3 sequence: CASTLTLQGSYGYTF. The CDR3 bases are TGTGCCAGCACCCTCACCCTACAGGGCAGCTATGGCTACACCTTC.

The chain couples TRBV15 to TRBJ1-1, with D possibly matching TRBD1 (6 bases). The CDR3 totals 15 residues. From germline, CDR1 is LNHNV and CDR2 YYDKDF (reference sequence). V was trimmed by 7 bases and J by 2 bases, leaving 17 bases between them. The CDR3 DNA reads as TGTGCCACCAACCGGGACACTTCTACAAACACTGAAGCTTTCTTT. Its translation is CATNRDTSTNTEAFF.